The 7 T cell receptor beta chains given below trace back to one sample, sequenced in a study of response to subunit inactivated influenza vaccine. TCRdb called the RT-PCR reads again in MiXCR, with one record for every CDR3 protein. This table has roughly 160,000 distinct CDR3 sequences, 11% appearing once. The sample in question was non-naive T cells sorted from PBMCs, obtained more than 35 days after vaccination. These receptors were obtained from a man aged 45-60 years who received an inactivated influenza vaccine.

The V and J genes are TRBV6-2 or TRBV6-3 and TRBJ1-1; 7 nucleotides match TRBD1. Per the germline V gene, CDR1 is MNHEY and CDR2 is SVGEGT. This CDR3 is 14 amino acids long. After removal of 4 bases from V and 4 bases from J, the junction contained 6 bases not matched to a gene. In DNA form, the CDR3 reads TGTGCCAGCAGTTTGAACCGGGACAGCACTGAAGCTTTCTTT. This encodes CASSLNRDSTEAFF.

This clonotype occurred many times. V usage is TRBV11-2 and J usage is TRBJ1-1, with D perhaps TRBD1 (6 bases). V was cut by 5 bases and J by 5 bases, with 12 bases left in between. CDR1 and CDR2 from the germline V gene are SGHAT and FQNNGV. This CDR3 has 13 residues. CDR3 protein: CASSVGGATEAFF. The CDR3 DNA reads as TGTGCCAGCAGCGTGGGGGGGGCGACTGAAGCTTTCTTT.

Only a few counts were recorded for this clonotype. The chain carries TRBV14 and TRBJ1-1; D remains unclear. This CDR3 has 14 residues. V was shortened by 1 base and J by 1 base, with 7 bases between the two germline ends. CDR1 is SGHDN, CDR2 FVKESK, per germline. The chain's CDR3 is CASSQGSTNTEAFF. Here the CDR3 DNA reads TGTGCCAGCAGCCAAGGCAGCACGAACACTGAAGCTTTCTTT.

The CDR3 loop is CASSSGLAVQNTGELFF. Here the CDR3 DNA reads TGCGCCAGCAGCTCGGGACTAGCGGTCCAGAACACCGGGGAGCTGTTTTTT. The rearrangement uses TRBV5-1 and TRBJ2-2; 11 positions match TRBD2. The trim removed 3 bases at V and 1 base at J, leaving 5 bases unmatched. Germline V gene lookup returns CDR1 SGHRS and CDR2 YFSETQ. The CDR3 has 17 amino acids.

This clonotype was recorded many times. This sequence joins TRBV5-1 and TRBJ1-2; D is ambiguous. Germline CDR1 SGHRS, CDR2 YFSETQ. Trimming cost V 0 bases and J 3 bases, with 6 bases left between them. The CDR3 is 13 amino acids. Here the CDR3 DNA reads TGCGCCAGCAGCTTGGGCAGTCACTATGGCTACACCTTC. It yields the protein CASSLGSHYGYTF.

This clonotype was observed many times. The genes are TRBV3-1 and TRBJ2-5; a possible D gene is TRBD2 (6 bases). Germline V gene lookup returns CDR1 LGHDT and CDR2 YNNKEL (reference sequence). The CDR3 totals 14 residues. V was clipped by 8 bases and J by 2 bases, with 15 bases between them. Here the CDR3 DNA reads TGTGCCAGCCGAGAGCGGGCCCGACAAGAGACCCAGTACTTC. Translating gives CASRERARQETQYF.

This clonotype was recorded at least ten times. This chain uses TRBV20-1 with TRBJ2-7, with 8 bases that match TRBD2. Per germline, CDR1 DFQATT and CDR2 SNEGSKA (reference sequence). This CDR3 has 18 amino acids. The trim removed 0 bases at V and 6 bases at J, leaving 19 bases unmatched. The CDR3, as DNA: TGCAGTGCTAGAGATATGACCGGGAGGGCCTTCAGGAGTGGCGAGCAGTACTTC. Translating it yields CSARDMTGRAFRSGEQYF.